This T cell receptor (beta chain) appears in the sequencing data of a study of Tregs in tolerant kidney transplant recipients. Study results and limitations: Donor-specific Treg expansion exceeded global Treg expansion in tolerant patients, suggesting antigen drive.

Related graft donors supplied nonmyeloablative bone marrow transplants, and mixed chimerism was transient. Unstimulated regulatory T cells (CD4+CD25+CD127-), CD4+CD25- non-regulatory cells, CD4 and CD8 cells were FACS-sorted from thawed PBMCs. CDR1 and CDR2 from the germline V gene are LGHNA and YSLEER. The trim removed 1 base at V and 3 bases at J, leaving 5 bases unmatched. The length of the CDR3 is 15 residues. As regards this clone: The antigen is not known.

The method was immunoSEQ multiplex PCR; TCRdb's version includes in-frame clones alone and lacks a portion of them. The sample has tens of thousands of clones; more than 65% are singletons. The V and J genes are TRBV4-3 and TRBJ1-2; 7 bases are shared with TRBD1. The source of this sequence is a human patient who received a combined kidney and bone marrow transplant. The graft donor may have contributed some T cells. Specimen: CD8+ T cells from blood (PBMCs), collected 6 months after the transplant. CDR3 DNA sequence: TGCGCCAGCAGCCAAGGGACAGGAAGTCACTATGGCTACACCTTC. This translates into CASSQGTGSHYGYTF.